The clone carrying this T cell receptor (beta chain) was seen ten or more times. Its matching antigen is unknown. The CDR3 goes on 3 residues after the read ends, and that part is filled in from the germline J gene. The CDR3 spans 16 residues. V dropped 1 base and J dropped 0; count of bases not matched to a gene: 7. Per germline, CDR1 SQVTM and CDR2 ANQGSEA. This entry belongs to a study of T cell clonality in common variable immunodeficiency. Most patients and controls had Caucasian heritage. Donors gave about 5 to 8.5 ml heparinized peripheral whole blood. Data came from immunoSEQ multiplex PCR; TCRdb stores just in-frame clones and leaves some out. The sample holds over 35,000 clones, and no clone turns up only once. The study's findings and limits: Compared with controls, CVID subjects had fewer shared TCRbeta clones.

This clonotype was sampled from a person aged 18 to 75 in good health. Source material: peripheral blood mononuclear cells. This chain connects TRBV29-1 to TRBJ2-3, with 7 bases lining up with TRBD2. The CDR3 bases that were read are TGCAGCGTTGAAGGTTGGGGACTAACTAGCACAGATACG. Its protein product is CSVEGWGLTSTDT. In full, the CDR3 reads CSVEGWGLTSTDTQYF.